These 24 T cell receptor beta chains originate from one sample sequenced in a study of T cells after yellow fever vaccination. TCRdb called the 5' RACE reads again in MiXCR, with one record for every CDR3 protein. The sample includes around 88,000 distinct CDR3 sequences, 13% seen only once; the top ten take approximately 25%. This specimen was CD8+ T cells not binding an NS4B(214-222) dextramer, sorted from PBMCs, taken about 20 days after the first yellow fever vaccination. The origin of the receptors is a man between 18 and 29 years old who received the YFV17D yellow fever vaccine.

This clonotype has just a few counts. This chain joins TRBV5-1 and TRBJ1-5; D gene ambiguous. Germline values: CDR1 SGHRS, CDR2 YFSETQ. The CDR3 spans 15 residues. V was cut by 5 bases and J by 0 bases, with 12 bases left in between. In DNA form, the CDR3 reads TGCGCCAGCAGTCTCTTGGGGTATAGCAATCAGCCCCAGCATTTT. It encodes CASSLLGYSNQPQHF.

The chain couples TRBV6-4 to TRBJ2-1; perhaps TRBD1 as D (5 bases). Germline-derived CDR1 and CDR2 are MRHNA and SNTAGT. The germline V and J ends were trimmed by 4 bases and 6 bases, with 10 bases remaining between them. The CDR3 loop spans 13 amino acids. The CDR3 spells CASSVGQGNEQFF. CDR3 coding DNA: TGTGCCAGCAGTGTTGGGCAGGGCAATGAGCAGTTCTTC.

Only one count was recorded for this clonotype. The chain uses TRBV12-1 and TRBJ2-7; the table's D call TRBD1 went unverified against the DNA. TRBV12-1 is noted as a pseudogene. This CDR3 has 13 amino acids. In DNA, the CDR3 is TGTGCCAGCAGCCCTGCAGGGATATACGAGCAGTACGTC. Its protein is CASSPAGIYEQYV.

V usage is TRBV5-1 and J usage is TRBJ2-5; D is unclear. This CDR3 comprises 14 residues. Trimming shortened V by 2 bases and J by 1 base, and 9 bases separated the two germline ends. Germline CDR1 SGHRS, CDR2 YFSETQ. Here the CDR3 reads CASSFAQPQETQYF. The CDR3 coding sequence is TGCGCCAGCAGCTTTGCACAGCCCCAAGAGACCCAGTACTTC. The full variable domain, rest sourced from reference TRBV5-1 and TRBJ2-5, is KAGVTQTPRYLIKTRGQQVTLSCSPISGHRSVSWYQQTPGQGLQFLFEYFSETQRNKGNFPGRFSGRQFSNSRSEMNVSTLELGDSALYLCASSFAQPQETQYFGPGTRLLVL.

This sequence joins TRBV11-2 and TRBJ2-3, with 8 bases lining up with TRBD2. V trimming: 3 bases; J trimming: 4 bases; junction bases outside the gene matches: 12. Germline V gene data show CDR1 as SGHAT and CDR2 as FQNNGV. CDR3 length: 17 amino acids. CDR3 nucleotides: TGTGCCAGCAGCTTTCCTCGGGGGGGCCAGGCCCCAGATACGCAGTATTTT. Translated: CASSFPRGGQAPDTQYF.

V is TRBV4-1 and J is TRBJ1-1, with D unresolved. V lost 1 base and J 5 bases, leaving 11 bases between the germline ends. The CDR3 spans 14 residues. Germline V gives CDR1 MGHRA, CDR2 YSYEKL. CDR3: CASSQAIGKTEAFF. Written as DNA, the CDR3 is TGCGCCAGCAGCCAAGCTATAGGGAAGACTGAAGCTTTCTTT.

This chain joins TRBV6-6 and TRBJ2-5; no clear D. The CDR3 extends over 13 amino acids. Germline V gene data show CDR1 as MNHNY and CDR2 as SVGAGI (reference sequence). The germline V and J ends were trimmed by 0 bases and 4 bases, with 6 bases remaining between them. The CDR3 sequence: CASSYSFVETQYF. The CDR3, as DNA: TGTGCCAGCAGTTACTCGTTTGTAGAGACCCAGTACTTC.

V gene TRBV10-3 combines with J gene TRBJ2-7; D is perhaps TRBD2 (6 bases). Germline CDR1 ENHRY, CDR2 SYGVKD. V was clipped by 3 bases and J by 4 bases, with 10 bases between them. This CDR3 is built from 13 residues. Here the CDR3 DNA reads TGTGCCATCAGTGACCCAGGAGGGTACGAGCAGTACGTC. Translating it yields CAISDPGGYEQYV.

V gene TRBV20-1 combines with J gene TRBJ1-1, with unresolved D. CDR3 length: 14 amino acids. CDR1 and CDR2 (germline): DFQATT, SNEGSKA (reference sequence). V was clipped by 4 bases and J by 1 base, with 13 bases between them. CDR3 bases: TGCAGTGCTAAAGAGGACGGAGGGAACACTGAAGCTTTCTTT. Amino acid sequence: CSAKEDGGNTEAFF.

The rearrangement joins TRBV10-3 to TRBJ2-3; D is undetermined. The CDR3 has 14 amino acids. V lost 4 bases to trimming and J lost 2 bases, with 10 bases between them. Germline-derived CDR1 and CDR2 are ENHRY and SYGVKD. For the CDR3, the DNA is TGTGCCATCAGTGGGACGGACGACACAGATACGCAGTATTTT. Encoded protein: CAISGTDDTDTQYF.

This clonotype was counted only a few times. The chain has TRBV7-9 and TRBJ2-1, with TRBD2 identical over 11 bases. This CDR3 has 16 residues. In germline, CDR1 is SEHNR, CDR2 FQNEAQ (reference sequence). The ends lost 4 bases at V and 7 bases at J; junction bases unmatched: 9. The CDR3 bases are TGTGCCAGCAGCTCCGCTAGCGGGGGGACGAGGAATGAGCAGTTCTTC. Protein: CASSSASGGTRNEQFF.

This clonotype appeared a few times. CDR3 bases: TGCAGCGCAAGAGGGGAGGATGGCTACACCTTC. It specifies CSARGEDGYTF. The V gene is TRBV29-1, the J gene TRBJ1-2; D perhaps matches TRBD1 (5 bases). Germline V lookup: CDR1 SQVTM, CDR2 ANQGSEA. The V end was cut by 7 bases, the J end by 6 bases, with 12 bases between. The CDR3 sequence is 11 residues long.

The rearrangement links TRBV4-1 to TRBJ2-5; D perhaps matches TRBD2 (6 bases). Trimming stripped 5 bases from V and 1 base from J, with 14 bases between. The CDR3 spans 15 residues. Germline loops: CDR1 MGHRA, CDR2 YSYEKL. DNA of the CDR3: TGCGCCAGCAGCAATCGGGGAGGTCGCCAAGAGACCCAGTACTTC. Translating gives CASSNRGGRQETQYF.

This clonotype has only a few counts. V is TRBV15 and J is TRBJ2-1; D not certain. The V gene lost 5 bases and the J gene lost 10 bases, with 18 bases spanning the gap. This CDR3 spans 14 amino acids. The V gene's germline CDR1 is LNHNV and CDR2 YYDKDF (reference sequence). The CDR3 bases are TGTGCCACCAGCTCGAACGACGTGGCTTTCGAGCAGTTCTTC. This sequence encodes CATSSNDVAFEQFF.

The chain links TRBV25-1 to TRBJ2-1; TRBD2 agrees at 8 bases. With 8 bases clipped from V and 7 bases from J, the junction kept 7 bases outside the gene matches. The CDR3 contains 13 residues. From germline, CDR1 is MGHDK and CDR2 SYGVNS. CDR3 nucleotides: TGTGCCAGCGGGCCGGGGGGGTCGAATGAGCAGTTCTTC. The encoded protein is CASGPGGSNEQFF.

This clonotype appeared a few times. V and J are TRBV20-1 and TRBJ2-5; 10 positions match TRBD2. The CDR3 runs 14 residues. V shed 2 bases, J shed 5 bases, and the junction held 5 bases outside the gene matches. Germline CDR1 reads DFQATT; CDR2 reads SNEGSKA (reference sequence). CDR3 sequence (DNA): TGCAGTGCTAGAACTAGCGGGGATCGGGAGACCCAGTACTTC. Translation: CSARTSGDRETQYF.

The J gene is TRBJ2-1, the V gene TRBV7-3, with TRBD2 matching 8 bases. In germline, CDR1 is SGHTA, CDR2 FQGTGA. This CDR3 is 16 amino acids long. V lost 5 bases to trimming and J lost 5 bases; unmatched junction nucleotides: 11. CDR3 protein: CASSPGSGGYHNEQFF. Here the CDR3 DNA reads TGTGCCAGCAGCCCGGGGAGCGGGGGTTACCACAATGAGCAGTTCTTC.

The rearrangement joins TRBV4-1 to TRBJ2-6, with D perhaps TRBD1 (6 bases). The CDR3 loop spans 15 amino acids. Deletions cut 0 bases from V and 3 bases from J, with 6 bases between. Germline CDR1 and CDR2: MGHRA and YSYEKL. The CDR3 DNA reads as TGCGCCAGCAGCCAAGACAGGGGTGGGGCCAACGTCCTGACTTTC. Encoded protein: CASSQDRGGANVLTF.

The CDR3 loop reads CASSLEQGVSGANVLTF. Here the CDR3 DNA reads TGCGCCAGCAGCTTGGAACAGGGGGTCTCTGGGGCCAACGTCCTGACTTTC. The rearrangement joins TRBV5-1 to TRBJ2-6; 8 nucleotides line up with TRBD1. There are 17 residues in the CDR3. Germline loops: CDR1 SGHRS, CDR2 YFSETQ. V dropped 0 bases and J dropped 0; count of bases not matched to a gene: 2.

This clonotype was seen only a few times. The chain combines TRBV20-1 with TRBJ1-1, with TRBD1 identical over 7 bases. The CDR3 loop spans 15 amino acids. Germline V lookup: CDR1 DFQATT, CDR2 SNEGSKA (reference sequence). V shed 2 bases and J 0 bases; nucleotides not matched to a gene: 6. The CDR3 protein is CSARPGQTMNTEAFF. The CDR3 bases are TGCAGTGCTAGACCGGGACAGACCATGAACACTGAAGCTTTCTTT.

V gene TRBV5-1 combines with J gene TRBJ2-2; D is unclear. Germline V gives CDR1 SGHRS, CDR2 YFSETQ. CDR3 length equals 13 residues. V dropped 2 bases and J dropped 6 bases, with 8 bases sitting between them. The CDR3 reads CASSLMASGELFF. Here the CDR3 DNA reads TGCGCCAGCAGCTTAATGGCTTCCGGGGAGCTGTTTTTT.

This clonotype was observed a few times. V is TRBV20-1 and J is TRBJ2-1; 7 bases agree with TRBD1. CDR3 length: 15 amino acids. The V and J ends lost 4 bases and 3 bases, in that order; junction bases with no gene match: 9. CDR1 and CDR2 from the germline V gene are DFQATT and SNEGSKA (reference sequence). CDR3 in DNA: TGCAGTGCTAAAGCCGGGACAGTCTACTACAATGAGCAGTTCTTC. This translates into CSAKAGTVYYNEQFF.

This clonotype came up a few times. The rearrangement uses TRBV4-1 and TRBJ2-1; 9 bases are a match to TRBD1. This CDR3 has 15 amino acids. V lost 9 bases and J lost 4; bases outside the gene matches: 10. Germline CDR1 and CDR2: MGHRA and YSYEKL. The CDR3 reads CASGTTGGFYNEQFF. The DNA of the CDR3 is TGCGCCAGTGGAACCACAGGGGGCTTTTACAATGAGCAGTTCTTC.

The chain recombines TRBV6-2 or TRBV6-3 with TRBJ2-2, with a weak D call TRBD2 (5 bases). In germline, CDR1 is MNHEY, CDR2 SVGEGT. The CDR3 is made up of 16 amino acids. Trimming stripped 2 bases from V and 5 bases from J, with 15 bases between. As DNA, the CDR3 is TGTGCCAGCAGTTACCTCCGACAATCGGGGACCGGGGAGCTGTTTTTT. Protein sequence: CASSYLRQSGTGELFF.